Listed below are T cell receptor beta chains from one sample, sequenced in a study of cytomegalovirus exposure and HLA in healthy donors. TCRdb's copy holds only in-frame clones and misses some; the assay was immunoSEQ multiplex PCR. Here the sample spans 150,000 to 200,000 clones, roughly 80% being singletons. Sequencing used PBMCs. The receptors shown here come from a woman under 30 in good health and CMV-seronegative. Each CDR3 is given with its conserved first and last residue. The D gene is left open where the match is weak. Expanded clones are given a class, and other clones once, few, many or no size at all.

j_gene | v_gene | d_gene | abundance | CDR3nt | CDR3aa
TRBJ1-1 | TRBV30 | NA | few | TGTGCCTGGAGGGCAGCTGAAGCTTTCTTT | CAWRAAEAFF
TRBJ2-7 | TRBV5-1 | NA | NA | TGCGCCAGCAGCTTAAGACAGGGAGGCCACGAGCAGTACTTC | CASSLRQGGHEQYF
TRBJ2-3 | TRBV27 | TRBD2 | NA | TGTGCCAGCAGTGACCAGACTAGCAGCTTCACAGATACGCAGTATTTT | CASSDQTSSFTDTQYF
TRBJ1-1 | TRBV9 | TRBD1 | NA | TGTGCCAGCAGCGTAGGCACGACGGGACAGGGGAACACTGAAGCTTTCTTT | CASSVGTTGQGNTEAFF
TRBJ2-5 | TRBV7-9 | NA | NA | TGTGCCAGCAGCTTACAGCGGGCACAAGGGACCCAGTACTTC | CASSLQRAQGTQYF
TRBJ2-3 | TRBV4-1 | TRBD2 | once | TGCGCCAGCAGCCAATCCGGGACTAGCGGAGATACGCAGTATTTT | CASSQSGTSGDTQYF
TRBJ2-1 | TRBV4-2 | TRBD2 | few | TGTGCCAGCAGCCTCCGGACTAGCGGGAGCTCCTACAATGAGCAGTTCTTC | CASSLRTSGSSYNEQFF
TRBJ1-1 | TRBV7-2 | NA | NA | TGTGCCAGCAGCTTAGCTGGGAACAGGGTGACTGAAGCTTTCTTT | CASSLAGNRVTEAFF
TRBJ2-7 | TRBV9 | NA | NA | TGTGCCAGCAGCGTAGATATAGGGGGCTACGAGCAGTACTTC | CASSVDIGGYEQYF
TRBJ2-3 | TRBV28 | TRBD2 | NA | TGTGCCAGCGGTAGCGGGGGCGGAGATACGCAGTATTTT | CASGSGGGDTQYF
TRBJ1-4 | TRBV7-2 | TRBD1 | NA | TGTGCCAGCAGCTTACGTCGACAGGGGGCAACTAATGAAAAACTGTTTTTT | CASSLRRQGATNEKLFF
TRBJ2-5 | TRBV7-9 | TRBD2 | NA | TGTGCCAGCAGCCAGAGTGGCGGGAGCGGAGAGACCCAGTACTTC | CASSQSGGSGETQYF
TRBJ1-4 | TRBV5-8 | NA | NA | TGTGCCAGCAGCCTACCGCCGGGAGTTACTGGTGAAAAACTGTTTTTT | CASSLPPGVTGEKLFF
TRBJ1-2 | TRBV11-2 | NA | once | TGTGCCAGCAGCTTAGGTCGAGGCTTCTATGGCTACACCTTC | CASSLGRGFYGYTF
TRBJ2-5 | TRBV29-1 | NA | NA | TGCAGCGTTGAAAGACTAAGGAAGACCCAGTACTTC | CSVERLRKTQYF
TRBJ2-1 | TRBV10-3 | TRBD1 | NA | TGTGCCATCTCCAAAGAGGACAGGGGTGAAGCAAATGAGCAGTTCTTC | CAISKEDRGEANEQFF
TRBJ2-5 | TRBV29-1 | TRBD2 | NA | TGCAGCGTTGAAGAATGGACTAGCGGGTTAGAGACCCAGTACTTC | CSVEEWTSGLETQYF
TRBJ2-2 | TRBV15 | TRBD2 | NA | TGTGCCACCAGCACCCGCCGCGAGCGGGAGGTGGCCGGGGAGCTGTTTTTT | CATSTRREREVAGELFF
TRBJ2-1 | TRBV5-5 | TRBD2 | once | TGTGCCAGCAGCTTGGGACTAGCCGGTGAGCAGTTCTTC | CASSLGLAGEQFF
TRBJ2-1 | TRBV9 | TRBD2 | NA | TGTGCCAGCAGCGTAGCGGGCGGGACTAGCGGAAATGAGCAGTTCTTC | CASSVAGGTSGNEQFF
TRBJ1-4 | TRBV6-5 | NA | NA | TGTGCCAGCAGTTCCCAGGGATTGGCTAATGAAAAACTGTTTTTT | CASSSQGLANEKLFF
TRBJ2-4 | TRBV13 | NA | NA | TGTGCCAGCAGCCCTGGCCTTAAGGGAGGCAAAAACATTCAGTACTTC | CASSPGLKGGKNIQYF
TRBJ1-3 | TRBV18 | TRBD1 | NA | TGTGCCAGCTCATCCAGCGAAACAGGGGTATCTGGAAACACCATATATTTT | CASSSSETGVSGNTIYF
TRBJ2-2 | TRBV19 | NA | NA | TGTGCCAGTAGTATGAGTCGGGGGGCTCGGCCCGGGGAGCTGTTTTTT | CASSMSRGARPGELFF
TRBJ2-3 | TRBV4-1 | TRBD2 | NA | TGCGCCAGCAGCCAAGATCTTGAGGGAGGGATGTATTTT | CASSQDLEGGMYF
TRBJ2-2 | TRBV30 | NA | NA | TGTGCCTGGAGTGATGGGCCCATCCACACCGGGGAGCTGTTTTTT | CAWSDGPIHTGELFF
TRBJ2-1 | TRBV28 | TRBD1 | NA | TGTGCCAGCAGTGCCGGGACAGGGGGCTTCCAGTTCTTC | CASSAGTGGFQFF
TRBJ2-1 | TRBV27 | TRBD1 | NA | TGTGCCAGCACCGGTGACAGTCCTTACAGGGGCTATTACAATGAGCAGTTCTTC | CASTGDSPYRGYYNEQFF
TRBJ2-1 | TRBV28 | TRBD2 | NA | TGTGCCAGCACACAGACCTCCTTCGCGGGGGGACGGGGTTACAATGAGCAGTTCTTC | CASTQTSFAGGRGYNEQFF
TRBJ2-7 | TRBV23-1 | TRBD1 | once | TGCGCCAGCAGTCAAAGTGACATGGGACAGGGGGTCTCCTACGAGCAGTACTTC | CASSQSDMGQGVSYEQYF
TRBJ2-3 | TRBV28 | NA | NA | TGTGCCAGCAGTCTCCGCGACCGGGTCCCCCAAGCCACAGATACGCAGTATTTT | CASSLRDRVPQATDTQYF
TRBJ1-1 | TRBV28 | NA | NA | TGTGCCAGCAGTTTTACTAGCCCGAGGACTGAAGCTTTCTTT | CASSFTSPRTEAFF
TRBJ1-5 | TRBV28 | TRBD1 | NA | TGTGCCAGCAGTTTATGGACAGGGAGCAATCAGCCCCAGCATTTT | CASSLWTGSNQPQHF
TRBJ1-6 | TRBV6-5 | NA | NA | TGTGCCAGCAGTTACGTGGGGGGTTTGAGTTCACCCCTCCACTTT | CASSYVGGLSSPLHF
TRBJ2-7 | TRBV29-1 | TRBD1 | NA | TGCAGCGTTCCCGGGACAGGGAGGTTTGGCGGGACGGGGGAGCAGTACTTC | CSVPGTGRFGGTGEQYF
TRBJ2-1 | TRBV7-2 | NA | NA | TGTGCCAGCAGCTTAGGGGGGCGGAGCTCCTACAATGAGCAGTTCTTC | CASSLGGRSSYNEQFF
TRBJ2-7 | TRBV13 | TRBD2 | NA | TGTGCCAGCAGCCCCCGCGGGACTAGCGGGACTGTATACGAGCAGTACTTC | CASSPRGTSGTVYEQYF
TRBJ1-1 | TRBV30 | NA | few | TGTGCCTGCCGCGGACCGGGGGAAGCTTTCTTT | CACRGPGEAFF
TRBJ1-2 | TRBV27 | NA | NA | TGTGCCAGCAGTCCGAGGACTGACAACTATGGCTACACCTTC | CASSPRTDNYGYTF
TRBJ2-1 | TRBV15 | NA | NA | TGTGCCACCCAGGCAGGACAAACATCCGAGCAGTTCTTC | CATQAGQTSEQFF
TRBJ2-5 | TRBV7-2 | TRBD1 | NA | TGTGCCAGCAGCCAGACAGGGGGATGGGAGACCCAGTACTTC | CASSQTGGWETQYF
TRBJ2-2 | TRBV18 | TRBD1 | NA | TGTGCCAGCTCACCACCGGGACAGGGGGCAATCACCGGGGAGCTGTTTTTT | CASSPPGQGAITGELFF
TRBJ2-2 | TRBV5-4 | TRBD2 | NA | TGTGCCAGCAGCCGGGTCCGGACTAGCGGCGACACGAACACCGGGGAGCTGTTTTTT | CASSRVRTSGDTNTGELFF